A selection of T cell receptor beta chains follows, all from one sample in a study of shared clonotypes between healthy human individuals. Some clones are missing from TCRdb's copy, which holds only in-frame ones; the method was immunoSEQ multiplex PCR. The sample records 1.6 million or so clones, roughly 95% being singletons. Sequences were obtained from naive CD4+ T cells sorted from blood. These receptors originate from a man aged 30 to 45 in good health. The CDR3 runs from the conserved cysteine through the conserved F or W. D genes are given only for firm matches. Only part of the rows carry a size: once, few, many, or a class if the clone is expanded.

D,V,J,size,DNA,CDR3
-,TRBV7-2,TRBJ1-1,-,TGTGCCAGCAGCTTAATGGGATCAAACACTGAAGCTTTCTTT,CASSLMGSNTEAFF
-,TRBV7-9,TRBJ2-7,-,TGTGCCAGCAGCTCTTCGGACCGGGAGTACTTC,CASSSSDREYF
TRBD2,TRBV10-3,TRBJ2-7,-,TGTGCCATCGGTGGGCCGGTGGTAGCGGGAGGGCCGCGGCACGAGCAGTACTTC,CAIGGPVVAGGPRHEQYF
-,TRBV10-1,TRBJ1-5,once,TGCGCCAGCATATGGACAACAGGGAATCAGCCCCAGCATTTT,CASIWTTGNQPQHF
TRBD1,TRBV6-5,TRBJ1-1,-,TGTGCCAGCAGTACGGACAGGGTCACTGAAGCTTTCTTT,CASSTDRVTEAFF
TRBD1,TRBV18,TRBJ2-5,-,TGTGCCAGCTCACCTTCCGGGACAGGGGGCTCGGGGACCCAGTACTTC,CASSPSGTGGSGTQYF
-,TRBV21-1,TRBJ2-1,once,TGTGCCAGCAGCGTCATAGGGGGGACTAGCGGGAGCCTCGGTAATGAGCAGTTCTTC,CASSVIGGTSGSLGNEQFF
-,TRBV6-5,TRBJ1-1,-,TGTGCCAGCAGTTACGTCACGGCGGGGACTGAAGCTTTCTTT,CASSYVTAGTEAFF
-,TRBV7-2,TRBJ2-3,-,TGTGCCAGCAGCTCCCTTTGGGAGAGGGGCACAGATACGCAGTATTTT,CASSSLWERGTDTQYF
TRBD1,TRBV5-1,TRBJ2-1,once,TGCGCCAGCAGCCGTTCGGGACAGTTCTCCTACAATGAGCAGTTCTTC,CASSRSGQFSYNEQFF
-,TRBV21-1,TRBJ2-7,-,TGTGCCAGCAGCCCCAGGGGCGCCTACGAGCAGTACTTC,CASSPRGAYEQYF
-,TRBV5-1,TRBJ2-5,once,TGCGCCAGCAGCAAGAGGGGCTTCGAGACCCAGTACTTC,CASSKRGFETQYF
-,TRBV11-2,TRBJ2-1,-,TGTGCCAGCAGTTCCCTAGCGCCTCCTTACAATGAGCAGTTCTTC,CASSSLAPPYNEQFF
-,TRBV4-1,TRBJ1-2,-,TGCGCCAGCAGCCAGGTCGGACGGGAGGCTTATGGCTACACCTTC,CASSQVGREAYGYTF
-,TRBV6-1,TRBJ1-1,-,TGTGCCAGCAGGGCCCAAACGAACATGAACACTGAAGCTTTCTTT,CASRAQTNMNTEAFF
-,TRBV6-5,TRBJ2-5,-,TGTGCCAGCAGTTATCTCAGTCGGGATCAAGAGACCCAGTACTTC,CASSYLSRDQETQYF
-,TRBV9,TRBJ2-4,-,TGTGCCAGCAGCGTCCGAAACACAGACATTCAGTACTTC,CASSVRNTDIQYF
-,TRBV9,TRBJ2-5,-,TGTGCCAGCAGCCCAAGGGGGGGACAGAACGGGTGGGCCCAAGAGACCCAGTACTTC,CASSPRGGQNGWAQETQYF